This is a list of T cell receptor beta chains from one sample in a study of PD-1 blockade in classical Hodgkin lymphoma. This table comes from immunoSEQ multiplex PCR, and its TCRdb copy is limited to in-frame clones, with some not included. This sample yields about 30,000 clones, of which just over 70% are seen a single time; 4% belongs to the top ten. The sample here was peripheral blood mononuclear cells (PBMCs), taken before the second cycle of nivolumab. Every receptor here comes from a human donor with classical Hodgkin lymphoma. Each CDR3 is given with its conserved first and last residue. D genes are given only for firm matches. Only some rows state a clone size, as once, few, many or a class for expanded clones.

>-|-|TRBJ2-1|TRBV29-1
TGCAGCGTTGAAGCCCTAGCAGTTGAGCAGTTCTTC
CSVEALAVEQFF
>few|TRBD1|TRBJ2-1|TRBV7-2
TGTGCCAGCAGCTCCCAGGGGGCCTACAATGAGCAGTTCTTC
CASSSQGAYNEQFF
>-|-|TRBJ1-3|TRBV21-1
TGTGCCAGCAGCGACGATCAGGACAGCCGAAACACCATATATTTT
CASSDDQDSRNTIYF
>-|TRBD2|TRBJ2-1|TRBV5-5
TGTGCCAGCAGCGACGGACTAGCGGGGGATGAGCAGTTCTTC
CASSDGLAGDEQFF
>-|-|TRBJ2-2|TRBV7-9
TGTGCCAGCAGCTTAGGGTGGGGAAGCCAGGAGGACGGGGAGCTGTTTTTT
CASSLGWGSQEDGELFF
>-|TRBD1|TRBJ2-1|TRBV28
TGTGCCAGCAGTCCGCCGGGACAGAATGAGCAGTTCTTC
CASSPPGQNEQFF
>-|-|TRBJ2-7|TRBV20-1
TGCAGTGCTAGAAGAGAGTACGAGCAGTACTTC
CSARREYEQYF
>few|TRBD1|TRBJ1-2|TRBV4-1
TGCGCCAGCAGCCAAGATTCGAACAGGGGTAGTGGCTACACCTTC
CASSQDSNRGSGYTF
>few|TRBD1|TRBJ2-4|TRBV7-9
TGTGCCAGCAGCTTAGTGACAGGGTTAGCCAAAAACATTCAGTACTTC
CASSLVTGLAKNIQYF
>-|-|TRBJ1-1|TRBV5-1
TGCGCCAGCAGCGGGGACGGAAACACTGAAGCTTTCTTT
CASSGDGNTEAFF
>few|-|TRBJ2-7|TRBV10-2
TGCGCCAGCAGTGAACGAGGACGGGCCTACGAGCAGTACTTC
CASSERGRAYEQYF
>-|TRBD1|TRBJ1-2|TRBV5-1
TGCGCCAGCAGCTTGGCGAAAGGGACAGGGGGCTTAGGCTATGGCTACACCTTC
CASSLAKGTGGLGYGYTF
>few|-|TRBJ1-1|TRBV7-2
TGTGCCAGCAGCTTCGGCAGCACCGGATGGACTGAAGCTTTCTTT
CASSFGSTGWTEAFF
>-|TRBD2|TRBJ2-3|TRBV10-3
TGTGCCATCAGTCGACCACTAGCGGGAGGTATCTCAGATACGCAGTATTTT
CAISRPLAGGISDTQYF
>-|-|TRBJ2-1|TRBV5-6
TGTGCCAGCAGCTTGCTCAAGGGATACAATGAGCAGTTCTTC
CASSLLKGYNEQFF
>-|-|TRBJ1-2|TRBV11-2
TGTGCCAGCAGCCTACGTAGTAACTATGGCTACACCTTC
CASSLRSNYGYTF
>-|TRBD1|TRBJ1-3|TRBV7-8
TGTGCCAGCAGCCCGTACCGGGGACAGTCTGGAAACACCATATATTTT
CASSPYRGQSGNTIYF
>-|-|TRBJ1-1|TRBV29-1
TGCAGCGTGAACAGGGTCGGGGGGGCTGAAGCTTTCTTT
CSVNRVGGAEAFF
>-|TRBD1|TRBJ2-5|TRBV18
TGTGCCAGCTCACCACTCGGACAGGGCTCGGAGACCCAGTACTTC
CASSPLGQGSETQYF
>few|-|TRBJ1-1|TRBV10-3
TGTGCCATCCTCGGAAGGGAGAACACTGAAGCTTTCTTT
CAILGRENTEAFF
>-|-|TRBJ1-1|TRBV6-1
TGTGCCAGCAGTGTAGGTCAGGTTACAGCTTTCTTT
CASSVGQVTAFF
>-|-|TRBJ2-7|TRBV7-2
TGTGCCAGCAGCCTAGGGGTCTCGTTCTACGAGCAGTACTTC
CASSLGVSFYEQYF
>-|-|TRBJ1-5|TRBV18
TGTGCCAGCTCACGAGAGACAGGTCTGGGCCCCCAGCATTTT
CASSRETGLGPQHF
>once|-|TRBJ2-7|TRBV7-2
TGTGCCAGCAGCTTAGGTCTTAGCCCCAAGCAGTACTTC
CASSLGLSPKQYF
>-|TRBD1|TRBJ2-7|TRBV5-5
TGTGCCAGCAGCCGTGGACAGGGGGTCCACGAGCAGTACTTC
CASSRGQGVHEQYF
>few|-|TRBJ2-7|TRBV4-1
TGCGCCAGCAGCCAAGAGCGGGCGGCAGGGACCTACGAGCAGTACTTC
CASSQERAAGTYEQYF
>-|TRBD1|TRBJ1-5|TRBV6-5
TGTGCCAGCAGCCCACAGGGGGGGACTCAGCCCCAGCATTTT
CASSPQGGTQPQHF
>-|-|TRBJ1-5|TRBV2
TGTGCCAGCAGTCCCATCCGGGGGGCTATCAATCAGCCCCAGCATTTT
CASSPIRGAINQPQHF
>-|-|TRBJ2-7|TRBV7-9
TGTGCCAGCAGCCAACCCGGCGACGTTCGGGAATACGAGCAGTACTTC
CASSQPGDVREYEQYF
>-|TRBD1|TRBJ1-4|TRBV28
TGTGCCAGCAGGGGACAGGGATTAATTGAAAAACTGTTTTTT
CASRGQGLIEKLFF
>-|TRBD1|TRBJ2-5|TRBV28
TGTGCCAGCAGTAATAACAGGGGCCCCCAAGAGACCCAGTACTTC
CASSNNRGPQETQYF
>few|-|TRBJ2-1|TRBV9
TGTGCCAGCAGCGTTCGTCATAACAATGAGCAGTTCTTC
CASSVRHNNEQFF
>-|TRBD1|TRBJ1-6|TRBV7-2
TGTGCCAGCAGCTCCCAGGGGGAGTCACCCCTCCACTTT
CASSSQGESPLHF
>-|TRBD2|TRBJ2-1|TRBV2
TGTGCCAGCAGTATGGACGGGACTAGCGGGGTAAATGAGCAGTTCTTC
CASSMDGTSGVNEQFF
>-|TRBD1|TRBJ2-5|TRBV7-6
TGTGCCAGCACCCTGGACAGGGATAGATGGGAGACCCAGTACTTC
CASTLDRDRWETQYF
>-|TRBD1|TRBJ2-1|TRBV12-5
TGTGCTAGTGATGCGGGACAGGGCTCGGGGGGCGTTTGGAATGAGCAGTTCTTC
CASDAGQGSGGVWNEQFF
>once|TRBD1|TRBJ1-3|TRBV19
TGTGCCAGTAGGGGACAGGAGACTGGAAACACCATATATTTT
CASRGQETGNTIYF
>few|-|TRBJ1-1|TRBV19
TGTGCCAGTAGTCCAGGGTACACTGAAGCTTTCTTT
CASSPGYTEAFF